The source of this T cell receptor beta chain is a study of blood T cell repertoires in COVID-19. Overall study context: The United States, Italy and Spain supplied acute and convalescent COVID-19 samples.

TCRdb's copy holds only in-frame clones and misses some; the assay was immunoSEQ multiplex PCR. The table shows roughly 81,000 clones, with approximately 88% occurring only once. Germline V CDR1 and CDR2: MNHEY, SMNVEV (reference sequence). The CDR3 contains 14 residues. Trimming pared 5 bases from V and 2 bases from J, leaving 11 bases between. Sequences were obtained from peripheral blood. The rearrangement joins TRBV27 to TRBJ2-3; TRBD1 is a possible D gene (6 bases). The TCR originated in a man between 25 and 39 years old with acute or convalescent COVID-19. CDR3 DNA sequence: TGTGCCAGCAGTCCGGGACAACACACAGATACGCAGTATTTT. This codes for CASSPGQHTDTQYF.